These 11 T cell receptor beta chains were sequenced from one sample in a study of blood T cells in healthy people across ages. Through a sample-barcoded 5' primer and a J-beta primer mix, a second PCR was run for roughly 6 to 11 cycles. One entry per CDR3 protein, called by TCRdb with MiXCR from the 5' RACE reads. This table holds about 1.5 million distinct CDR3 sequences, about 42% found once. The sequencing input was blood. Receptors were obtained from a woman aged 18-35 years in good health.

A few counts support this clonotype. The gene calls are TRBV24-1 and TRBJ2-1; tentative D call: TRBD1 (5 bases). Trimming took off 4 bases at V and 6 bases at J, with 15 bases between the two ends. Germline V gene data show CDR1 as KGHDR and CDR2 as SFDVKD. CDR3 length: 15 amino acids. The CDR3 sequence: CATSDPGLLGNEQFF. The CDR3 bases are TGTGCCACCAGTGACCCAGGGTTATTAGGCAATGAGCAGTTCTTC.

This clonotype was counted ten times or more. J is TRBJ1-2 and V is TRBV10-3, with a tentative D call TRBD1 (6 bases). The length of the CDR3 is 14 residues. Per germline, CDR1 ENHRY and CDR2 SYGVKD. Deletions cut 8 bases from V and 2 bases from J, with 15 bases between. The CDR3 loop is CAILGGGQNYGYTF. The CDR3 bases are TGTGCCATCCTCGGTGGGGGGCAGAACTATGGCTACACCTTC.

This clonotype was observed a handful of times. The V gene is TRBV12-3 or TRBV12-4, the J gene TRBJ2-3, with 7 bases aligning to TRBD2. Trimming at V came to 6 bases and at J to 3 bases, leaving 9 bases not matched to a gene. The CDR3 covers 15 residues. The CDR3 reads CASSPAGYKTDTQYF. The CDR3 region has the DNA TGTGCCAGCAGCCCAGCGGGGTATAAAACAGATACGCAGTATTTT.

This clonotype was seen a few times. This rearrangement joins TRBV24-1 to TRBJ2-1; tentatively, D is TRBD1 (6 bases). The length of the CDR3 is 13 residues. Looked up from germline, CDR1 is KGHDR and CDR2 is SFDVKD. The V end was cut by 7 bases, the J end by 3 bases, with 9 bases between. The CDR3 nucleotides are TGTGCCACCAGGGACAGTTTCTACAATGAGCAGTTCTTC. Translating it yields CATRDSFYNEQFF.

The rearrangement links TRBV4-2 to TRBJ2-7, with D perhaps matching TRBD2 (7 bases). The CDR3 has 16 amino acids. Trimming removed 0 bases from V and 7 bases from J, with 19 bases in between. CDR1 and CDR2 from the germline V gene are LGHNA and YNFKEQ. The CDR3 is CASSQDEGGGPREQYF. DNA for the CDR3: TGTGCCAGCAGCCAAGATGAGGGGGGAGGGCCTCGGGAGCAGTACTTC.

Only a few counts were recorded for this clonotype. The chain carries TRBV4-3 and TRBJ2-7; D possibly corresponds to TRBD1 (6 bases). Trimming stripped 3 bases from V and 4 bases from J, with 10 bases between. This CDR3 has 13 residues. The germline gives CDR1 LGHNA, CDR2 YSLEER. The CDR3 loop is CASSHKTGYEQYF. In DNA form, the CDR3 reads TGCGCCAGCAGCCATAAGACAGGTTACGAGCAGTACTTC.

The rearrangement joins TRBV7-9 to TRBJ1-2; D may be TRBD1 (6 bases). This CDR3 is built from 14 residues. V gave up 5 bases and J gave up 2 bases, with 12 bases separating them. Per the germline V gene, CDR1 is SEHNR and CDR2 is FQNEAQ (reference sequence). The CDR3 bases are TGTGCCAGCAGCATAATTCAGGGGAACTATGGCTACACCTTC. It encodes CASSIIQGNYGYTF.

The gene calls are TRBV4-3 and TRBJ2-2, with 13 nucleotides matching TRBD2. The CDR3 totals 16 residues. CDR1 and CDR2 (germline): LGHNA, YSLEER. With V trimmed by 3 bases and J by 5 bases, 3 bases remained unmatched. CDR3 DNA sequence: TGCGCCAGCAGCCAGGGACTAGCGGGAAGGACCGGGGAGCTGTTTTTT. Translating gives CASSQGLAGRTGELFF.

Many counts were recorded for this clonotype. The chain recombines TRBV29-1 with TRBJ2-7; D unclear. Germline-derived CDR1 and CDR2 are SQVTM and ANQGSEA. Trimming took 6 bases from V and 5 from J, leaving 11 bases between them. This CDR3 contains 11 residues. The CDR3 DNA is TGCAGCGTGGCGGCCTCGCACGAGCAGTACTTC. It is translated as CSVAASHEQYF.

The chain combines TRBV6-4 with TRBJ2-1, with D possibly called TRBD1 or TRBD2 (5 bases each). Gene TRBJ2-7 matches the end of the DNA better, so the J call may be wrong. CDR1 and CDR2 (germline): MRHNA, SNTAGT. This CDR3 has 13 residues. The CDR3 nucleotides read TGTGCCAGCAGTGCCGGGGACGGCTACGAGCAGTACTTC. Translated: CASSAGDGYEQYF.

V is TRBV3-1 and J is TRBJ1-2, with a tentative D call TRBD1 (6 bases). Germline CDR1 reads LGHDT; CDR2 reads YNNKEL (reference sequence). Trimming removed 10 bases at V and 7 bases at J, with 19 bases between. The CDR3 length is 13 residues. The CDR3 loop reads CAISDSLWGGYTF. DNA of the CDR3: TGTGCCATCTCGGACAGCCTTTGGGGTGGCTACACCTTC.